This T cell receptor (beta chain) came from a study of T cells after yellow fever vaccination. This clonotype was seen only a few times. Its antigen is currently unknown. The V end lost 2 bases, the J end lost 2 bases, and 14 bases lay between the germline ends. This CDR3 contains 16 residues. Germline lookup yields CDR1 SEHNR and CDR2 FQNEAQ (reference sequence). Regarding the study as a whole: Clones from primary vaccination mostly reappeared after the booster (about 97% CD4, approximately 86% CD8).

TCRdb re-derived calls from the 5' RACE reads in MiXCR, one entry per CDR3 protein. This table has about 340,000 distinct CDR3 sequences, under 15% appearing once. Material: CD4+ T cells sorted from PBMCs, obtained 15 days after the yellow fever booster vaccination. The chain recombines TRBV7-9 with TRBJ2-3; the D gene is possibly TRBD2 (6 bases). This receptor was taken from a man between 18 and 29 years old who received the YFV17D yellow fever vaccine. CDR3 in amino acids: CASSLRRGEFTDTQYF. CDR3 DNA: TGTGCCAGCAGCTTAAGGAGGGGCGAATTCACAGATACGCAGTATTTT.